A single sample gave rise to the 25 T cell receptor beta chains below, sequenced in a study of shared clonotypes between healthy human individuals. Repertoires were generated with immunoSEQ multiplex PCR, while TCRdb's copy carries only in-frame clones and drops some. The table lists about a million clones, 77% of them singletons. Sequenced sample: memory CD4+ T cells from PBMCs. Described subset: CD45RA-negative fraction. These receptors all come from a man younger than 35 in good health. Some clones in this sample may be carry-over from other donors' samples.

The DNA for the CDR3 is TGTGCCAGCAGCTTGTATGTAGGTGGGATGGCCACTGAAGCTTTCTTT. This encodes CASSLYVGGMATEAFF. V usage is TRBV5-4 and J usage is TRBJ1-1; D is unclear. Deletions cut 1 base from V and 4 bases from J, with 17 bases between. This CDR3 spans 16 amino acids. Germline assignment: CDR1 SGHNT and CDR2 YYREEE (reference sequence).

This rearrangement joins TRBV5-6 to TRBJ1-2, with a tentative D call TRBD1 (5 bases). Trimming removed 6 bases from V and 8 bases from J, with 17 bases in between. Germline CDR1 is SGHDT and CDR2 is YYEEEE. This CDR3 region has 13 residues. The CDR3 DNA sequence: TGTGCCAGCAACATGTGGTCGGGGGAGGGCTACACCTTC. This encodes CASNMWSGEGYTF.

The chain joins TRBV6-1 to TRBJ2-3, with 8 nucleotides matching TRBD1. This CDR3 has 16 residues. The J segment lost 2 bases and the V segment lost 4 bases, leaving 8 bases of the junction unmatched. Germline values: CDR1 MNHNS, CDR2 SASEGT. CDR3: CASSGRTGLLTDTQYF. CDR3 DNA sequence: TGTGCCAGCAGTGGTCGGACAGGGCTCCTCACAGATACGCAGTATTTT.

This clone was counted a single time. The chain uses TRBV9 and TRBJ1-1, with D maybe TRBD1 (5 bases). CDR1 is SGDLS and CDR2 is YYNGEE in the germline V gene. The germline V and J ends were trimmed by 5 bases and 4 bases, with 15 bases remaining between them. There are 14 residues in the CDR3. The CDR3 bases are TGTGCCAGCAGTCCCAGGGTCGGGGGCACTGAAGCTTTCTTT. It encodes CASSPRVGGTEAFF.

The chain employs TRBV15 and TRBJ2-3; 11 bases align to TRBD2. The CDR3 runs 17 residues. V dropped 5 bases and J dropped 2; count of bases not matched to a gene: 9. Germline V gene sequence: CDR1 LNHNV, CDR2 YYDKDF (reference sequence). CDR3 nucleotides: TGTGCCACCAGCCCCTCTAGCGGGAGGCCCAACACAGATACGCAGTATTTT. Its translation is CATSPSSGRPNTDTQYF. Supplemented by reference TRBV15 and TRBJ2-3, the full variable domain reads DAMVIQNPRYQVTQFGKPVTLSCSQTLNHNVMYWYQQKSSQAPKLLFHYYDKDFNNEADTPDNFQSRRPNTSFCFLDIRSPGLGDTAMYLCATSPSSGRPNTDTQYFGPGTRLTVL.

For the CDR3, the DNA is TGTGCCAGTAGTATGGTGAGGGAGCCTTATGAGCAGTTCTTC. Translation: CASSMVREPYEQFF. The chain is built from TRBV19 and TRBJ2-1; maybe TRBD2 (5 bases). Trimming took off 3 bases at V and 8 bases at J, with 14 bases between the two ends. Germline V CDR1 and CDR2: LNHDA, SQIVND (reference sequence). CDR3 length: 14 residues.

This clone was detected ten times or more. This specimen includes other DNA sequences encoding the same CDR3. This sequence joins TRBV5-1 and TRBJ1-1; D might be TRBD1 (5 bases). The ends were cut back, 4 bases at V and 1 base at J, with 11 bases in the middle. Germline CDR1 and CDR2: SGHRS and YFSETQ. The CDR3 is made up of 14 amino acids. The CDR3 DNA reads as TGCGCCAGCAGCCGGGGGACGTCGAACACTGAAGCTTTCTTT. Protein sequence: CASSRGTSNTEAFF.

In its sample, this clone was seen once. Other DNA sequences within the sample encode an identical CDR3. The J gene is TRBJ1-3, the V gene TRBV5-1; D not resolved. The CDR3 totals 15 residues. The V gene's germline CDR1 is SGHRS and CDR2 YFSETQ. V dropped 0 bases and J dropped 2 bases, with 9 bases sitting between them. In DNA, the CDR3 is TGCGCCAGCAGCTTGGGCACGGCGGCTGGAAACACCATATATTTT. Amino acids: CASSLGTAAGNTIYF.

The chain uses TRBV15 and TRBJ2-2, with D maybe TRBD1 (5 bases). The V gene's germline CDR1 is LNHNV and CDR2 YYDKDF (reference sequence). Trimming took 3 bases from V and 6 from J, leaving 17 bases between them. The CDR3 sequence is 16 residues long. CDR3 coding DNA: TGTGCCACCAGCAGCTTATTAGCTACAGGCTCCGGGGAGCTGTTTTTT. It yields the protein CATSSLLATGSGELFF.

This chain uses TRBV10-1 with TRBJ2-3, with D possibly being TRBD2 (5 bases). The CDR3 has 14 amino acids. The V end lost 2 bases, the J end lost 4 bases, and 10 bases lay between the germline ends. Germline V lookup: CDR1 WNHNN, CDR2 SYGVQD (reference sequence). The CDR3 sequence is CASSEGGSPDTQYF. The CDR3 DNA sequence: TGCGCCAGCAGTGAGGGAGGTAGTCCAGATACGCAGTATTTT.

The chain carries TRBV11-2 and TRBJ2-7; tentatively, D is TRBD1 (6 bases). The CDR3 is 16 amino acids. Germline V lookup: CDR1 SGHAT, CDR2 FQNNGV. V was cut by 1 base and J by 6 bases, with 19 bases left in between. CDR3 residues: CASSLVGQSLRAEQYF. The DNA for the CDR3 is TGTGCCAGCAGCTTAGTAGGACAGAGCCTTCGGGCCGAGCAGTACTTC.

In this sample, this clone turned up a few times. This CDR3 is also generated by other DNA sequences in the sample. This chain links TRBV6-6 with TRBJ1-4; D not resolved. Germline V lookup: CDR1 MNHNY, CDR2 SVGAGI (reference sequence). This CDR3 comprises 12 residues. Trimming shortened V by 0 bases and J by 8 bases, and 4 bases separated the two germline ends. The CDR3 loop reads CASSYSGEKLFF. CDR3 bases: TGTGCCAGCAGTTACTCAGGGGAAAAACTGTTTTTT.

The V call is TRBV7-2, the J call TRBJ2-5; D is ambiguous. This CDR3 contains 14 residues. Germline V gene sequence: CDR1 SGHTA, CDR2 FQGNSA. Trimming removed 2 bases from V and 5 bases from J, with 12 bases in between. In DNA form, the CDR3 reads TGTGCCAGCAGCTTATTTGGGCTTTCGGAGACCCAGTACTTC. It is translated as CASSLFGLSETQYF.

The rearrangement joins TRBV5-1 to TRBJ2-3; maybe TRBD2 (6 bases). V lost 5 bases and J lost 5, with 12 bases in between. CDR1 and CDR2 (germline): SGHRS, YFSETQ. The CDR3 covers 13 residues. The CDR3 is CASSFFGGDTQYF. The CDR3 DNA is TGCGCCAGCAGTTTCTTCGGGGGAGATACGCAGTATTTT.

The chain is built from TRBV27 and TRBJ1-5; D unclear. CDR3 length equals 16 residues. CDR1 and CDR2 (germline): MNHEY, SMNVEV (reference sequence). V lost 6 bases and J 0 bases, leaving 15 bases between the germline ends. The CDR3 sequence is CASSPLAVDSNQPQHF. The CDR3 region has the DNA TGTGCCAGCAGCCCCCTGGCCGTAGATAGCAATCAGCCCCAGCATTTT.

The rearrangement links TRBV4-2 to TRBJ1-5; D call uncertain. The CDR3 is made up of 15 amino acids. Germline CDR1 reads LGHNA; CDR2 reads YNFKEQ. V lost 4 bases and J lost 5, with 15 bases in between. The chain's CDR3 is CASSLKADWDQPQHF. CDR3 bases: TGTGCCAGCAGCCTGAAAGCGGATTGGGATCAGCCCCAGCATTTT.

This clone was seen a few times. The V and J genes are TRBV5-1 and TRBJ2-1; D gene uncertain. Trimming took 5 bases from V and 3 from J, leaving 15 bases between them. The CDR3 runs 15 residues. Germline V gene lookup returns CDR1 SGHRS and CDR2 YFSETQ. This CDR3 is CASSIENWSYNEQFF. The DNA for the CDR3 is TGCGCCAGCAGTATCGAGAATTGGAGCTACAATGAGCAGTTCTTC.

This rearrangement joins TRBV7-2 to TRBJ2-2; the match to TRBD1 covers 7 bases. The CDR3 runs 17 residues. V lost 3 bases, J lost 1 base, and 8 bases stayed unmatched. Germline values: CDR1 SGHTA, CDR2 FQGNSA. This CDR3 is CASSFTGQALNTGELFF. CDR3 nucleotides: TGTGCCAGCAGCTTTACAGGACAGGCGTTGAACACCGGGGAGCTGTTTTTT. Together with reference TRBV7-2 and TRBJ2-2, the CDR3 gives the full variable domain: GAGVSQSPSNKVTEKGKDVELRCDPISGHTALYWYRQSLGQGLEFLIYFQGNSAPDKSGLPSDRFSAERTGGSVSTLTIQRTQQEDSAVYLCASSFTGQALNTGELFFGEGSRLTVL.

The CDR3 DNA sequence: TGTGCCAGCAGCGTAGGGGGACTAGCGGGCATAGATACGCAGTATTTT. Its translation: CASSVGGLAGIDTQYF. The chain combines TRBV9 with TRBJ2-3; 12 nucleotides align to TRBD2. V dropped 0 bases and J dropped 5; count of bases not matched to a gene: 4. Germline assignment: CDR1 SGDLS and CDR2 YYNGEE. This CDR3 comprises 16 residues.

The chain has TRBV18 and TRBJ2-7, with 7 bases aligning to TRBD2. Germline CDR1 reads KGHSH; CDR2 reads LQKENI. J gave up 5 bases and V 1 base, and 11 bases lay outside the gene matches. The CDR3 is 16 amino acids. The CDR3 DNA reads TGTGCCAGCTCACCACTGGGGGGAGGGGCCGTCGACGAGCAGTACTTC. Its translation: CASSPLGGGAVDEQYF.

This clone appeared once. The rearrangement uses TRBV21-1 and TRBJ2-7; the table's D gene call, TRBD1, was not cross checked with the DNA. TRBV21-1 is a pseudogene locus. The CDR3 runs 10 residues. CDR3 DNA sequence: TGTGCCAGCAGCGGGCGGACAGTTTACTTC. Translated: CASSGRTVYF.

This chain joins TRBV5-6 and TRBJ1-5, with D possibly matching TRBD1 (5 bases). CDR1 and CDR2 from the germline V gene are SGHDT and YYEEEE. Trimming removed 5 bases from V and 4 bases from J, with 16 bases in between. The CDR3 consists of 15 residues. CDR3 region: CASRFVGLRNQPQHF. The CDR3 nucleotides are TGTGCCAGCAGGTTTGTGGGGCTTCGAAATCAGCCCCAGCATTTT.

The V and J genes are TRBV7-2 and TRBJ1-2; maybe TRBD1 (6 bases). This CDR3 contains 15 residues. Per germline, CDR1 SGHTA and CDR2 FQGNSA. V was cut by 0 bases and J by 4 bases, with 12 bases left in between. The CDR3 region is CASSLAGLGAYGYTF. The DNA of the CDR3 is TGTGCCAGCAGCTTAGCGGGTCTGGGGGCCTATGGCTACACCTTC.

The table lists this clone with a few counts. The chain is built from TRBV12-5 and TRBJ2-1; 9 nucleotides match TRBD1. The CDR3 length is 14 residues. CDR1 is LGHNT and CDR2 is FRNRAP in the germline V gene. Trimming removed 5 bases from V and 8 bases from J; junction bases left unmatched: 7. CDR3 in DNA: TGTGCTAGTGGTACCCGGGACAGGGACGATGAGCAGTTCTTC. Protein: CASGTRDRDDEQFF.

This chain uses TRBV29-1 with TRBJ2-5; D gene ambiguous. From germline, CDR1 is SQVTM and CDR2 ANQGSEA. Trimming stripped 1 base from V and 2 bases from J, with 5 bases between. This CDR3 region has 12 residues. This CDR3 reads CSVEGNQETQYF. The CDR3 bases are TGCAGCGTTGAAGGGAATCAAGAGACCCAGTACTTC.